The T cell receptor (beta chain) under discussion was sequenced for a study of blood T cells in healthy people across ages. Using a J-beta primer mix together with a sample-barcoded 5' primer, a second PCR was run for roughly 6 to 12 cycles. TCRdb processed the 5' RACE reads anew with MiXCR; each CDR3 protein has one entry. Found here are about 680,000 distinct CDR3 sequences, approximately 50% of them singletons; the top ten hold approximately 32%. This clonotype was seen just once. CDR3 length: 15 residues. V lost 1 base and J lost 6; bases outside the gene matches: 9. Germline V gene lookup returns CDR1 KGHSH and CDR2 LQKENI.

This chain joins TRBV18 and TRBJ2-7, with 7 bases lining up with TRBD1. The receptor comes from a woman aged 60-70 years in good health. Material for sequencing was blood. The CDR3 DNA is TGTGCCAGCTCACCACTGGGGCAGGGGGTCCGCGAGCAGTACTTC. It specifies CASSPLGQGVREQYF.